The 20 T cell receptor beta chains below come from one sample, sequenced in a study of cytomegalovirus exposure and HLA in healthy donors. Repertoires were generated with immunoSEQ multiplex PCR, while TCRdb's copy carries only in-frame clones and drops some. The data contain 150,000 or so clones, 94% of them singletons. The sequenced material came from PBMCs. All receptors come from a man between 18 and 35 years old in good health and CMV-seropositive.

This CDR3 is CASSLRGSGEETQYF. CDR3 nucleotide sequence: TGCGCCAGCAGCTTGCGTGGTAGCGGGGAAGAGACCCAGTACTTC. This chain connects TRBV5-1 to TRBJ2-5; 8 bases match TRBD2. The V gene's germline CDR1 is SGHRS and CDR2 YFSETQ. CDR3 length equals 15 residues. J gave up 3 bases and V 1 base, and 5 bases lay outside the gene matches.

Here the CDR3 reads CASSSSILEQLFF. CDR3 in DNA: TGTGCCAGCAGTTCCTCAATTCTCGAGCAGCTGTTTTTT. The chain combines TRBV27 with TRBJ2-2; D not certain. The length of the CDR3 is 13 residues. The V gene's germline CDR1 is MNHEY and CDR2 SMNVEV (reference sequence). V gave up 4 bases and J gave up 12 bases, with 15 bases separating them.

The V gene is TRBV10-3, the J gene TRBJ2-3; D gene uncertain. The CDR3 extends over 14 amino acids. CDR1 is ENHRY, CDR2 SYGVKD, per germline. Trimming cost V 0 bases and J 0 bases, with 4 bases left between them. The CDR3 spells CAISESTSTDTQYF. CDR3 nucleotides: TGTGCCATCAGTGAGTCCACAAGCACAGATACGCAGTATTTT.

The rearrangement uses TRBV9 and TRBJ2-7; 11 nucleotides align to TRBD1. Trimming at V came to 4 bases and at J to 5 bases, leaving 5 bases not matched to a gene. CDR1 and CDR2 (germline): SGDLS, YYNGEE. This CDR3 contains 14 residues. The CDR3: CASSRTGGGHEQYF. CDR3 nucleotides: TGTGCCAGCAGCAGGACAGGGGGCGGGCACGAGCAGTACTTC.

The chain uses TRBV6-6 and TRBJ2-1; 10 nucleotides align to TRBD2. CDR3 length: 15 residues. The V gene's germline CDR1 is MNHNY and CDR2 SVGAGI (reference sequence). The V and J ends lost 2 bases and 9 bases, in that order; junction bases with no gene match: 7. In nucleotides, the CDR3 is TGTGCCAGCAGTTACCGTCTAGCGGGAGTGGGTGAGCAGTTCTTC. Its protein is CASSYRLAGVGEQFF.

The chain recombines TRBV6-5 with TRBJ1-5, with 7 bases fitting TRBD1. Per the germline V gene, CDR1 is MNHEY and CDR2 is SVGAGI. J lost 0 bases, V lost 6 bases, and 5 bases had no gene match. There are 15 residues in the CDR3. Here the CDR3 reads CASRKQGNSNQPQHF. The CDR3 coding sequence is TGTGCCAGCAGGAAACAGGGGAATAGCAATCAGCCCCAGCATTTT.

The chain recombines TRBV4-1 with TRBJ2-1; TRBD2 aligns across 11 bases. The J segment lost 5 bases and the V segment lost 4 bases, leaving 4 bases of the junction unmatched. Looked up from germline, CDR1 is MGHRA and CDR2 is YSYEKL. This CDR3 has 15 residues. CDR3 amino acids: CASSRTSGRNNEQFF. The DNA of the CDR3 is TGCGCCAGCAGCCGAACTAGCGGGAGAAACAATGAGCAGTTCTTC.

The chain recombines TRBV5-1 with TRBJ2-7, with 10 bases lining up with TRBD2. V was clipped by 4 bases and J by 0 bases; unmatched bases: 7. Germline loops: CDR1 SGHRS, CDR2 YFSETQ. This CDR3 comprises 16 residues. The DNA for the CDR3 is TGCGCCAGCAGCCCCGACGGGACTAGCGCCTCCTACGAGCAGTACTTC. The encoded protein is CASSPDGTSASYEQYF.

This clone occurred once. This chain links TRBV7-8 with TRBJ2-1; TRBD2 matches at 10 bases. Germline V gene data show CDR1 as SGHVS and CDR2 as FQNEAQ. The ends lost 6 bases at V and 9 bases at J; junction bases unmatched: 8. This CDR3 has 14 residues. The CDR3 reads CASRKLAGAFEQFF. CDR3 nucleotides: TGTGCCAGCAGAAAGCTAGCGGGAGCATTTGAGCAGTTCTTC.

This clone was seen only once. The chain combines TRBV28 with TRBJ2-1, with D possibly being TRBD2 (5 bases). Trimming pared 8 bases from V and 5 bases from J, leaving 19 bases between. CDR3 length: 15 amino acids. CDR1 is MDHEN and CDR2 is SYDVKM in the germline V gene. The CDR3: CASGLGPIGDNEQFF. In DNA form, the CDR3 reads TGTGCCAGCGGTCTTGGACCAATCGGGGACAATGAGCAGTTCTTC. Full variable domain (rest looked up from reference TRBV28 and TRBJ2-1): DVKVTQSSRYLVKRTGEKVFLECVQDMDHENMFWYRQDPGLGLRLIYFSYDVKMKEKGDIPEGYSVSREKKERFSLILESASTNQTSMYLCASGLGPIGDNEQFFGPGTRLTVL.

The V gene is TRBV19, the J gene TRBJ1-2, with 12 bases fitting TRBD1. From germline, CDR1 is LNHDA and CDR2 SQIVND (reference sequence). V lost 6 bases and J lost 5; bases outside the gene matches: 13. This CDR3 region has 17 residues. The CDR3, as DNA: TGTGCCAGTAGCCACCCGGGACAGGGGGCGTGGAGTTATGGCTACACCTTC. The encoded protein is CASSHPGQGAWSYGYTF.

The chain joins TRBV5-4 to TRBJ1-2; 8 positions agree with TRBD1. The CDR3 contains 13 residues. The germline CDR1 and CDR2 sequences are SGHNT and YYREEE (reference sequence). After removal of 3 bases from V and 5 bases from J, the junction contained 3 bases not matched to a gene. CDR3 bases: TGTGCCAGCAGCTCGGGACAGGATTATGGCTACACCTTC. Its protein product is CASSSGQDYGYTF.

The chain links TRBV7-8 to TRBJ2-7, with 11 bases lining up with TRBD2. CDR3 size: 15 residues. V lost 5 bases to trimming and J lost 4 bases; unmatched junction nucleotides: 7. Germline CDR1 SGHVS, CDR2 FQNEAQ. The DNA of the CDR3 is TGTGCCAGCAGCGTCACTAGCGGGAGAGGGTACGAGCAGTACTTC. As protein: CASSVTSGRGYEQYF.

This sequence joins TRBV5-6 and TRBJ1-6; 7 bases line up with TRBD1. Germline values: CDR1 SGHDT, CDR2 YYEEEE. V trimming: 1 base; J trimming: 14 bases; junction bases outside the gene matches: 9. The CDR3 extends over 14 amino acids. Written as DNA, the CDR3 is TGTGCCAGCAGCTTGTTAGGACAGGCTGACACCCTCCACTTT. Encoded protein: CASSLLGQADTLHF.

The chain employs TRBV4-2 and TRBJ1-2; maybe TRBD1 (5 bases). The CDR3 has 15 residues. CDR1 LGHNA and CDR2 YNFKEQ come from the germline V gene. V gave up 0 bases and J gave up 7 bases, with 15 bases separating them. Here the CDR3 reads CASSQDMGGYGGYTF. CDR3 DNA sequence: TGTGCCAGCAGCCAAGATATGGGGGGTTATGGTGGCTACACCTTC.

The chain links TRBV28 to TRBJ1-4; maybe TRBD1 (5 bases). Trimming took 3 bases from V and 7 from J, leaving 18 bases between them. CDR1 and CDR2 (germline): MDHEN, SYDVKM. This CDR3 spans 16 amino acids. The CDR3 sequence is CASSFESEGGGEKLFF. The CDR3, as DNA: TGTGCCAGCAGTTTCGAATCCGAGGGCGGGGGTGAAAAACTGTTTTTT.

V gene TRBV30 combines with J gene TRBJ2-1, with a possible D match to TRBD1 (5 bases). From germline, CDR1 is GTSNPN and CDR2 SVGIG (reference sequence). CDR3 length: 14 amino acids. Trimming stripped 0 bases from V and 2 bases from J, with 8 bases between. For the CDR3, the DNA is TGTGCCTGGAGTGTACTGGGGCCCTACAATGAGCAGTTCTTC. Its translation: CAWSVLGPYNEQFF.

The chain has TRBV27 and TRBJ2-7; TRBD2 matches 8 bases. CDR1 and CDR2 from the germline V gene are MNHEY and SMNVEV (reference sequence). The CDR3 totals 13 residues. V lost 4 bases and J lost 4; bases outside the gene matches: 3. CDR3 protein: CASSYGTRYEQYF. CDR3 nucleotide sequence: TGTGCCAGCAGTTACGGGACTAGATACGAGCAGTACTTC.

The CDR3 loop reads CASRRGGQDQPQHF. Written as DNA, the CDR3 is TGTGCCAGCCGACGCGGGGGGCAAGATCAGCCCCAGCATTTT. The chain recombines TRBV2 with TRBJ1-5, with a possible D match to TRBD1 (6 bases). The CDR3 spans 14 residues. Germline V gene lookup returns CDR1 SNHLY and CDR2 FYNNEI. V lost 8 bases and J lost 5, with 16 bases in between.

The J gene is TRBJ2-2, the V gene TRBV2, with a weak D call TRBD1 (6 bases). Germline CDR1 SNHLY, CDR2 FYNNEI. V dropped 6 bases and J dropped 4 bases, with 9 bases sitting between them. The CDR3 spans 13 residues. CDR3 loop: CASSRDTTGELFF. DNA for the CDR3: TGTGCCAGCAGCCGGGACACCACCGGGGAGCTGTTTTTT.